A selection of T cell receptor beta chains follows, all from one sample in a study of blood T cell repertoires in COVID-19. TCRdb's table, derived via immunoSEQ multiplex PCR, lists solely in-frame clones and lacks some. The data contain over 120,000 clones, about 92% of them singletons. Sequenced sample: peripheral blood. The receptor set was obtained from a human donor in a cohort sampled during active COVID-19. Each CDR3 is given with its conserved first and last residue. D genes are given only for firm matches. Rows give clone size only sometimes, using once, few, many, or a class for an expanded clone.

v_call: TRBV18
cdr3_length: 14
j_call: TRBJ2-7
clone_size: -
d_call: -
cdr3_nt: TGTGCCAGCTCACCACCGGCAGGGCGCAACGAGCAGTACTTC
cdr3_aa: CASSPPAGRNEQYF

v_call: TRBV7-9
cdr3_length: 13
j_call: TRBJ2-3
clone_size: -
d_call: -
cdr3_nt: TGTGCCAGCAGCGCGATAAGTCCAGATACGCAGTATTTT
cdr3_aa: CASSAISPDTQYF

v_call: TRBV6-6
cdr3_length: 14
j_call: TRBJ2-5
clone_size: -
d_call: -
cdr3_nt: TGTGCCAGCAGTTACCGTTACATGGTGGAGACCCAGTACTTC
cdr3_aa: CASSYRYMVETQYF

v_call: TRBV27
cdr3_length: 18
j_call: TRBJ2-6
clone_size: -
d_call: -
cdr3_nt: TGTGCCAGCAGCTGGGTCGGGGGGCATGGGGCTGGGGCCAACGTCCTGACTTTC
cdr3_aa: CASSWVGGHGAGANVLTF

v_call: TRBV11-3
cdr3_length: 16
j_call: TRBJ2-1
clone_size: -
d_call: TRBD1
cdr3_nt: TGTGCCAGCAGCAAACGACAGGGTAACCCCTACAATGAGCAGTTCTTC
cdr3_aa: CASSKRQGNPYNEQFF

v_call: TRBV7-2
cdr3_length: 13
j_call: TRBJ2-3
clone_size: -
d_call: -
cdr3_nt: TGTGCCAGCAGCTTAGGACTGGCAGATACGCAGTATTTT
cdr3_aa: CASSLGLADTQYF

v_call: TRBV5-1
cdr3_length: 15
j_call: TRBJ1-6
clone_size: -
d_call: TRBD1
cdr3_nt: TGCGCCAGCAGCTATCGGACAGGGGTTAATTCACCCCTCCACTTT
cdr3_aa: CASSYRTGVNSPLHF

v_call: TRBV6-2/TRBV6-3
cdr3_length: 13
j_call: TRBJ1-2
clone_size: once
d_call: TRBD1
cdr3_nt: TGTGCCAGCAGCAGGGGGCGCGGGTATGGCTACACCTTC
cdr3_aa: CASSRGRGYGYTF

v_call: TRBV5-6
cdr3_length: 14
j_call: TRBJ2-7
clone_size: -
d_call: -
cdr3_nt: TGTGCCAGCAGCTTAGGTGGTGACAGTTACGAGCAGTACTTC
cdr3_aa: CASSLGGDSYEQYF

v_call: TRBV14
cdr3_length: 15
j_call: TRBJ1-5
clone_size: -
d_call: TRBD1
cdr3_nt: TGTGCCAGTCTACCCTGGACAGGGAAGGATCAGCCCCAGCATTTT
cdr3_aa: CASLPWTGKDQPQHF

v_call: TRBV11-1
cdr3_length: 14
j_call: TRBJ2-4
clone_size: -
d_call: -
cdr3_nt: TGTGCCAGCAGCTTTTCGGGGGTTCGGGACATTCAGTACTTC
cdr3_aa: CASSFSGVRDIQYF

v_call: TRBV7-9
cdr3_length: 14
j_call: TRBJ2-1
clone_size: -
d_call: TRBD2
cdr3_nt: TGTGCCAGCAGCTTAGGGGAGGGCTGGGTTGAGCAGTTCTTC
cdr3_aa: CASSLGEGWVEQFF

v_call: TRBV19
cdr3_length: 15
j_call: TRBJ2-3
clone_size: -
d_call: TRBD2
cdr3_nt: TGTGCCAGTAGTATACTAGCGGGGGGACCCGATACGCAGTATTTT
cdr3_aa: CASSILAGGPDTQYF

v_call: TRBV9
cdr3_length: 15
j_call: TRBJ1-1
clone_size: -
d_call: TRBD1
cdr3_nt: TGTGCCAGCAGCGCGGACAGGGCGGGAGCTACTGAAGCTTTCTTT
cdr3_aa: CASSADRAGATEAFF

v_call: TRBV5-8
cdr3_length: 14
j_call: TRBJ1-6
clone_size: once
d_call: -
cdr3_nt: TGTGCCAGCAGCCTGGTGGAGGATAATTCACCCCTCCACTTT
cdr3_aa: CASSLVEDNSPLHF

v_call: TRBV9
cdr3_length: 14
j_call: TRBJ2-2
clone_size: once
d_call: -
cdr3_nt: TGTGCCAGCAGCTCCATAGCGCTCACCGGGGAGCTGTTTTTT
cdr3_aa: CASSSIALTGELFF

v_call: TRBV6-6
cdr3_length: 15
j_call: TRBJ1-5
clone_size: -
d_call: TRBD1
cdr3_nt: TGTGCCAGCAGTGACAGGGGAGTGAGCAATCAGCCCCAGCATTTT
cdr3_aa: CASSDRGVSNQPQHF

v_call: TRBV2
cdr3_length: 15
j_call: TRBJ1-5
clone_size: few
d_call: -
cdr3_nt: TGTGCCAGCAGTGAACAGGGGACCTCCAATCAGCCCCAGCATTTT
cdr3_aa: CASSEQGTSNQPQHF

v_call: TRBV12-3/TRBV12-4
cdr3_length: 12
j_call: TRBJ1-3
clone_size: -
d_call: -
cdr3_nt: TGTGCCAGCAGTTTTATTGGAAACACCATATATTTT
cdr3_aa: CASSFIGNTIYF

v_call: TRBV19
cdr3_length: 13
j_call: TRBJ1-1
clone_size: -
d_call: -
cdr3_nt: TGTGCCAGTAGTATGGAACAGGTCACTGAAGCTTTCTTT
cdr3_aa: CASSMEQVTEAFF

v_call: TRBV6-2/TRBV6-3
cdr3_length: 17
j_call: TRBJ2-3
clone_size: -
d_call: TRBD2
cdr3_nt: TGTGCCAGCAGTCACCCCTTTGGCGGGGGGGCGGTAGATACGCAGTATTTT
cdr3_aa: CASSHPFGGGAVDTQYF

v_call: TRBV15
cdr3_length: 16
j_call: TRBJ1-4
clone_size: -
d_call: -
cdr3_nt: TGTGCCACCCGACGGGCGGGGGCGTTTAGGGGTGAAAAACTGTTTTTT
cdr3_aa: CATRRAGAFRGEKLFF

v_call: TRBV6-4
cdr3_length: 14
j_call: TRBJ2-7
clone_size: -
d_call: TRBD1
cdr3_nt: TGTGCCAGCAGTGTGGGGACAGACCCCTGCGAGCAGTACTTC
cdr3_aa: CASSVGTDPCEQYF

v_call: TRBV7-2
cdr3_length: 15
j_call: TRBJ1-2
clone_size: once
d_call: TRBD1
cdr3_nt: TGTGCCAGCAGCTTAGTTAGGGGGACAGGGGGGAGCTACACCTTC
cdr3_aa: CASSLVRGTGGSYTF

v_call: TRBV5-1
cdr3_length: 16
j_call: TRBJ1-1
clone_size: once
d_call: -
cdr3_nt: TGCGCCAGCAGCTTGTTGGAGGGACCTATGAACACTGAAGCTTTCTTT
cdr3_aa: CASSLLEGPMNTEAFF

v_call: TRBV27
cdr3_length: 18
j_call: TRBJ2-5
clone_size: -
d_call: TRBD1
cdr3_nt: TGTGCCAGCAGTTTATCAGGACAGGGGCCCACATCGGGAGAGACCCAGTACTTC
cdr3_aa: CASSLSGQGPTSGETQYF

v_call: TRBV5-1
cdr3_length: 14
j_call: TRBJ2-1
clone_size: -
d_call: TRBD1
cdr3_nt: TGCGCCAGTGGTTCGGACAGGGGTCTAAATGAGCAGTTCTTC
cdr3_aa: CASGSDRGLNEQFF

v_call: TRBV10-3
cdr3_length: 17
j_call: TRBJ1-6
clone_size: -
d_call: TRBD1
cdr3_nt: TGTGCCATCAGTGAGTCGATGGGGACAGGGGGGACTTCACCCCTCCACTTT
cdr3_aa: CAISESMGTGGTSPLHF

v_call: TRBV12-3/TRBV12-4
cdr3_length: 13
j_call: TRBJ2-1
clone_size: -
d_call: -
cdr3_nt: TGTGCCAGCAGTTCCTCTTTGGCGGGGGAGCAGTTCTTC
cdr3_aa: CASSSSLAGEQFF